This TCR beta chain was found in a study of blood T cell repertoires in COVID-19. Profiled with immunoSEQ multiplex PCR; TCRdb holds only in-frame clones, not every one. Among fewer than 300,000 clones, about 85% were seen once, and the ten largest hold 0.87%. The germline gives CDR1 KGHSH, CDR2 LQKENI. This CDR3 spans 19 amino acids. V trimming: 0 bases; J trimming: 8 bases; junction bases outside the gene matches: 16. The rearrangement joins TRBV18 to TRBJ1-4; 9 bases agree with TRBD1. The source of this sequence is a human donor with COVID-19, enrolled during active disease. The donor label of this sample is uncertain. Specimen: peripheral blood. The chain's CDR3 is CASSPPNAAPGQGPEKLFF. The CDR3 DNA is TGTGCCAGCTCACCACCGAACGCCGCCCCGGGACAGGGTCCCGAAAAACTGTTTTTT.